The T cell receptor beta chain described here comes from a study of regulatory T cells in long-lasting Graves disease. Study results and limitations: Persistent patients had a count of shared public clonotypes (approximately 3,000) that exceeded that of new patients (about 870).

Construction of TCR beta libraries relied on iRepertoire HTBI primers and on Arm-PCR targeting CDR3 regions. In the original analysis: Analysis of the samples identified 50 to 70 TRBV and roughly 15 TRBJ segments. TCRdb re-called the multiplex PCR reads with MiXCR, one entry per CDR3 protein. The V and J calls were determined by TCRdb, not by the authors. Of a few hundred thousand distinct CDR3 sequences detected, roughly 13% appear once; the ten largest clones hold roughly 9.7%. This clonotype was recorded many times. Its specificity is unknown. CDR1 is SNHLY and CDR2 is FYNNEI in the germline V gene. CDR3 length: 15 residues. Trimming took off 6 bases at V and 7 bases at J, with 16 bases between the two ends. Specified time point: newly diagnosed GD, antithyroid drugs for less than 3 months. RNA isolated from PBMCs was used to make the TCR library. In addition, the sample was reused for a study of T cells in Graves' hyperthyroidism and ophthalmopathy. That source notes: Appearing also in blood were most of the thyroid clonotypes expanded above 0.001.

The rearrangement uses TRBV2 and TRBJ1-6; D may be TRBD1 (5 bases). Source: peripheral blood mononuclear cells (PBMCs), taken at new diagnosis, from a patient treated with antithyroid drugs. The TCR originated in a man aged 25-45 years with Graves disease. The CDR3 loop reads CASSGRQTNNSPLHF. The CDR3, as DNA: TGTGCCAGCAGCGGGCGACAGACTAACAATTCACCCCTCCACTTT.